The present T cell receptor (beta chain) was sequenced within a study of shared clonotypes between healthy human individuals. Overall study results and limits: Estimated clonotype richness was generally higher in naive than memory subsets. Across a handful of donors, naive CD4 shared about 5%, naive CD8 more than 3%, memory CD4 approximately 2.5%, memory CD8 more than 0.35%.

Libraries were prepared by immunoSEQ multiplex PCR; TCRdb keeps only in-frame clonotypes and omits some of them. The sample contains over 2 million clones, 92% of which appear only once. The CDR3 has 15 amino acids. The V end lost 5 bases, the J end lost 1 base, and 14 bases lay between the germline ends. The germline V gene has CDR1 SNHLY and CDR2 FYNNEI. Regarding this clone: The target antigen is unknown.

This rearrangement joins TRBV2 to TRBJ1-1; D call uncertain. Sequenced input: naive CD4+ T cells from PBMCs. Described subset: CD45RA+ positively selected. The origin of this receptor is a young man in good health. Some clones in this sample may be carry-over from other donors' samples. CDR3 amino acids: CASSTLSIRNTEAFF. The CDR3, as DNA: TGTGCCAGCAGTACCTTAAGTATCAGGAACACTGAAGCTTTCTTT. Looking up the rest from reference TRBV2 and TRBJ1-1 gives the full variable domain: EPEVTQTPSHQVTQMGQEVILRCVPISNHLYFYWYRQILGQKVEFLVSFYNNEISEKSEIFDDQFSVERPDGSNFTLKIRSTKLEDSAMYFCASSTLSIRNTEAFFGQGTRLTVV.